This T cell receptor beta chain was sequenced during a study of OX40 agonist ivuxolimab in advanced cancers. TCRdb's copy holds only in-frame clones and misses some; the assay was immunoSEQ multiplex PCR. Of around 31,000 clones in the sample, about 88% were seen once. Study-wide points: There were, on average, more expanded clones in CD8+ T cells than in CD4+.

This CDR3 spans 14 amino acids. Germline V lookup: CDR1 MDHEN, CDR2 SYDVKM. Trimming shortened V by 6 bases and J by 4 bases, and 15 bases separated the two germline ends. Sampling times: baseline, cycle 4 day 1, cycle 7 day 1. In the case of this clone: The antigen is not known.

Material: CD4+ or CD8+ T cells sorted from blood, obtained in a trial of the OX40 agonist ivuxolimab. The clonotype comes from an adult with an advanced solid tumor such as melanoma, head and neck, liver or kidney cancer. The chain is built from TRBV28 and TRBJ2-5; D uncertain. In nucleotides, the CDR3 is TGTGCCAGCAGCCCTAGGGCGCGATCAGAGACCCAGTACTTC. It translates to CASSPRARSETQYF. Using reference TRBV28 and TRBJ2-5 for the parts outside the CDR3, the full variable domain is DVKVTQSSRYLVKRTGEKVFLECVQDMDHENMFWYRQDPGLGLRLIYFSYDVKMKEKGDIPEGYSVSREKKERFSLILESASTNQTSMYLCASSPRARSETQYFGPGTRLLVL.